This T cell receptor (beta chain) is from a study of blood T cells in healthy people across ages. The CDR3 is 12 residues long. V lost 5 bases and J 6 bases, leaving 10 bases between the germline ends. Germline-derived CDR1 and CDR2 are SEHNR and FQNEAQ (reference sequence). Alongside a J-beta primer mix, a sample-barcoded 5' primer served in a second PCR lasting about 7 to 11 cycles. Using its own MiXCR run on the 5' RACE reads, TCRdb lists one record per CDR3 protein. This sample carries hundreds of thousands of distinct CDR3 sequences, roughly 25% of them seen once, and the ten largest clones take more than 8%. The sample also formed part of further work on T cells of mothers and their children.

Sequenced input: blood. This TCR was recovered from a boy between 10 and 17 years old in good health. This sequence joins TRBV7-9 and TRBJ1-2, with D unresolved. The CDR3, as DNA: TGTGCCAGCAGCCCGGCCGGGCATGGCTACACCTTC. Protein product: CASSPAGHGYTF.